This T cell receptor beta chain was identified in a study of CD8 T cells in ankylosing spondylitis. General study results and limits: Existing reports had already noted some motif variants in reactive arthritis synovial fluid and blood.

This clonotype has more than one count but fewer than ten. The target antigen is unknown. The TCR beta libraries were generated through quantitative 5'-RACE incorporating molecular barcodes. TCRdb ran MiXCR on the 5' RACE reads and lists one entry per CDR3 protein. The table includes about 220,000 distinct CDR3 sequences, more than 9% detected once. From germline, CDR1 is KGHSH and CDR2 LQKENI. The CDR3 loop spans 16 amino acids. The ends were cut back, 0 bases at V and 1 base at J, with 11 bases in the middle. Sequencing used blood, either unsorted or a sorted T cell fraction (not recorded which). This receptor was identified in a male donor with ankylosing spondylitis or in good health (not recorded which). The chain combines TRBV18 with TRBJ2-3; no firm D call. The CDR3 DNA is TGTGCCAGCTCACCACCCGAGAGACCCGGCACAGATACGCAGTATTTT. Its translation is CASSPPERPGTDTQYF.